A selection of T cell receptor beta chains follows, all from one sample in a study of OX40 agonist ivuxolimab in advanced cancers. TCRdb's table, derived via immunoSEQ multiplex PCR, lists solely in-frame clones and lacks some. The sample yields fewer than 85,000 clones, around nine tenths seen once. The material was CD4+ or CD8+ T cells sorted from blood, obtained in a trial of the OX40 agonist ivuxolimab. Receptors originate from an adult with an advanced solid tumor such as melanoma, head and neck, liver or kidney cancer. The CDR3 runs from the conserved cysteine through the conserved F or W. Fields, in order: clone size, V gene, D gene, J gene, CDR3 protein, CDR3 DNA. D genes are given only for firm matches. Size is omitted from some rows. Given values are once, few, many or a class for expanded clones.

>-|TRBV6-5|TRBD2|TRBJ2-3
CASSVTSGNTDTQYF
TGTGCCAGCAGTGTGACTAGCGGGAACACAGATACGCAGTATTTT
>-|TRBV2|-|TRBJ2-7
CASNVGGSGSYEQYF
TGTGCCAGCAACGTGGGTGGATCGGGGTCCTACGAGCAGTACTTC
>-|TRBV19|TRBD2|TRBJ2-3
CASREAGAGDTQYF
TGTGCCAGTAGAGAAGCGGGGGCGGGAGATACGCAGTATTTT
>-|TRBV29-1|-|TRBJ1-5
CSVEDPPELPQHF
TGCAGCGTTGAAGATCCCCCCGAACTGCCCCAGCATTTT
>-|TRBV28|TRBD2|TRBJ2-7
CASSPLAGAPRDEQYF
TGTGCCAGCAGCCCGCTAGCGGGGGCCCCACGGGACGAGCAGTACTTC
>-|TRBV30|-|TRBJ1-1
CAWSGTTEAFF
TGTGCCTGGAGTGGGACCACTGAAGCTTTCTTT
>-|TRBV10-3|-|TRBJ2-7
CAISELRLARYEQYF
TGTGCCATCAGTGAGCTTCGGCTAGCGCGGTACGAGCAGTACTTC
>-|TRBV28|TRBD1|TRBJ2-1
CASSLGAGGHEQFF
TGTGCCAGCAGTTTAGGGGCAGGGGGCCATGAGCAGTTCTTC
>-|TRBV5-1|TRBD1|TRBJ2-7
CASSSPGTGASEQYF
TGCGCCAGCAGCTCCCCCGGGACAGGGGCTTCCGAGCAGTACTTC
>-|TRBV9|TRBD1|TRBJ1-2
CASSVGDRQPIYNYGYTF
TGTGCCAGCAGCGTAGGGGACAGGCAACCGATCTATAACTATGGCTACACCTTC
>-|TRBV29-1|-|TRBJ2-3
CSVDGQGTTDTQYF
TGCAGCGTTGATGGGCAGGGCACCACAGATACGCAGTATTTT
>-|TRBV2|-|TRBJ2-3
CASSDSASTDTQYF
TGTGCCAGCAGTGACTCAGCTAGCACAGATACGCAGTATTTT
>-|TRBV2|-|TRBJ1-5
CASRRLWHQPQHF
TGTGCCAGCAGGCGACTGTGGCATCAGCCCCAGCACTTT
>-|TRBV29-1|TRBD1|TRBJ1-2
CSVRDRGSGGYTF
TGCAGCGTGCGGGACAGGGGATCGGGCGGCTACACCTTC
>few|TRBV5-6|-|TRBJ1-1
CASSLLNTEAFF
TGTGCCAGCAGCTTGTTGAACACTGAAGCTTTCTTT
>-|TRBV19|-|TRBJ2-3
CASSPRGAETDTQYF
TGTGCCAGTAGTCCCCGGGGAGCGGAGACAGATACGCAGTATTTT
>-|TRBV2|-|TRBJ1-4
CASRIREALRATNEKLFF
TGTGCCAGCAGGATCAGGGAGGCCCTCCGTGCAACTAATGAAAAACTGTTTTTT
>-|TRBV7-3|-|TRBJ2-1
CASSSQGSNEQFF
TGTGCCAGCAGCTCCCAGGGTTCAAATGAGCAGTTCTTC
>-|TRBV30|-|TRBJ1-4
CAWARNGRSTNEKLFF
TGTGCCTGGGCGAGGAACGGGCGGTCAACTAATGAAAAACTGTTTTTT
>once|TRBV19|-|TRBJ2-3
CASSKSTDTQYF
TGTGCCAGTAGTAAGAGCACAGATACGCAGTATTTT
>-|TRBV15|TRBD2|TRBJ2-1
CATSRDPWLGEGGEQFF
TGTGCCACCAGCAGAGATCCATGGCTAGGGGAGGGAGGTGAGCAGTTCTTC
>-|TRBV19|-|TRBJ1-3
CASRPAGLLEGNTIYF
TGTGCCAGTAGACCCGCGGGACTCCTGGAGGGAAACACCATATATTTT
>-|TRBV9|-|TRBJ1-1
CASSPLNTEAFF
TGTGCCAGCAGCCCCTTGAACACTGAAGCTTTCTTT
>-|TRBV13|TRBD1|TRBJ1-3
CASSSGDRGGGNTIYF
TGTGCCAGCAGCTCCGGAGACAGGGGGGGTGGAAACACCATATATTTT
>-|TRBV5-4|-|TRBJ2-5
CASSLVGTQETQYF
TGTGCCAGCAGCTTGGTAGGAACGCAAGAGACCCAGTACTTC
>few|TRBV7-9|-|TRBJ2-5
CASSFGIGETQYF
TGTGCCAGCAGCTTCGGGATCGGGGAGACCCAGTACTTC
>-|TRBV6-5|-|TRBJ1-5
CASSPGGGTNQPQHF
TGTGCCAGCAGTCCTGGAGGGGGGACGAATCAGCCCCAGCATTTT
>-|TRBV14|-|TRBJ2-1
CASSQLGDFPHNEQFF
TGTGCCAGCAGCCAACTCGGGGACTTCCCTCACAATGAGCAGTTCTTC
>-|TRBV9|TRBD1|TRBJ1-2
CASSADRVNGYTF
TGTGCCAGCAGCGCGGACAGGGTGAATGGCTACACCTTC
>-|TRBV2|-|TRBJ1-1
CASRAGREEAFF
TGTGCCAGCAGGGCCGGGAGGGAGGAAGCTTTCTTT
>-|TRBV5-1|-|TRBJ2-7
CASSLQGSPYEQYF
TGCGCCAGCAGCTTGCAGGGGTCCCCCTACGAGCAGTACTTC
>once|TRBV7-8|-|TRBJ2-3
CASSLAERSTDTQYF
TGTGCCAGCAGCTTAGCGGAACGAAGCACAGATACGCAGTATTTT
>-|TRBV7-6|-|TRBJ1-3
CASSLAAGGTAGNTIYF
TGTGCCAGCAGCTTAGCTGCGGGGGGAACTGCTGGAAACACCATATATTTT
>-|TRBV6-5|-|TRBJ1-1
CASSAQGLNTEAFF
TGTGCCAGCAGTGCCCAGGGTCTGAACACTGAAGCTTTCTTT
>-|TRBV11-2|-|TRBJ2-3
CASTGYGTDTQYF
TGTGCCAGCACAGGGTACGGCACAGATACGCAGTATTTT
>-|TRBV19|TRBD1|TRBJ2-6
CASRDREGTGANVLTF
TGTGCCAGCCGGGACAGGGAGGGTACTGGGGCCAACGTCCTGACTTTC
>-|TRBV28|-|TRBJ2-7
CASSSWGAQKAYEQYF
TGTGCCAGCAGTTCCTGGGGGGCGCAGAAAGCCTACGAGCAGTACTTC
>-|TRBV29-1|-|TRBJ2-5
CSAAPQETQYF
TGCAGCGCCGCGCCCCAGGAGACCCAGTACTTC
>few|TRBV7-9|-|TRBJ1-5
CASSLGGQPQHF
TGTGCCAGCAGCTTAGGGGGTCAGCCCCAGCATTTT
>-|TRBV5-1|TRBD2|TRBJ2-5
CASSSGGFGETQYF
TGCGCCAGCAGCTCCGGGGGGTTCGGAGAGACCCAGTACTTC
>-|TRBV7-9|-|TRBJ1-1
CASSLGGANTEAFF
TGTGCCAGCAGCTTAGGGGGGGCGAACACTGAAGCTTTCTTT
>-|TRBV19|TRBD1|TRBJ1-1
CASSPTGGDTEAFF
TGTGCCAGTAGTCCGACAGGGGGCGACACTGAAGCTTTCTTT
>-|TRBV19|-|TRBJ2-7
CASSVPGNEQYF
TGTGCCAGTAGTGTTCCGGGCAACGAGCAGTACTTC
>-|TRBV11-2|-|TRBJ2-1
CASTPFGGAYNEQFF
TGTGCCAGCACCCCGTTCGGGGGCGCTTACAATGAGCAGTTCTTC
>-|TRBV2|TRBD1|TRBJ1-4
CASSPDTGAGNEKLFF
TGTGCCAGCAGTCCTGATACAGGGGCGGGAAATGAAAAACTGTTTTTT
>few|TRBV19|-|TRBJ2-2
CASSIGGSTGELFF
TGTGCCAGTAGTATTGGGGGATCCACCGGGGAGCTGTTTTTT
>-|TRBV4-2|-|TRBJ1-5
CASSQEYSSNQPQHF
TGTGCCAGCAGCCAAGAATATAGTAGCAATCAGCCCCAGCATTTT
>-|TRBV11-2|-|TRBJ1-1
CASSLSSKTEAFF
TGTGCCAGCAGCTTAAGTTCGAAGACTGAAGCTTTCTTT
>-|TRBV11-1|-|TRBJ2-7
CASSAYRGSYEQYF
TGTGCCAGCAGCGCCTACAGAGGTTCCTACGAGCAGTACTTC
>-|TRBV19|-|TRBJ1-3
CASSSHLPSGNTIYF
TGTGCCAGTAGTTCCCACTTACCTTCTGGAAACACCATATATTTT
>-|TRBV11-2|TRBD2|TRBJ2-1
CASSSTLYGGSSDNEQFF
TGTGCCAGCAGCTCGACCCTTTATGGCGGGAGTTCCGACAATGAGCAGTTCTTC
>-|TRBV2|-|TRBJ2-3
CASSATGVTDTQYF
TGTGCCAGCAGCGCCACCGGGGTCACAGATACGCAGTATTTT
>-|TRBV6-5|-|TRBJ2-2
CASSRDPGGTGELFF
TGTGCCAGCAGTAGGGACCCAGGAGGTACCGGGGAGCTGTTTTTT
>-|TRBV2|-|TRBJ1-3
CASKTAGVDTIYF
TGTGCCAGCAAAACAGCAGGGGTTGACACCATATATTTT
>-|TRBV11-3|TRBD2|TRBJ2-5
CASSLGAGGLMRETQYF
TGTGCCAGCAGCTTAGGAGCGGGGGGGCTCATGCGAGAGACCCAGTACTTC
>once|TRBV19|-|TRBJ2-1
CASNPGTGWGNEQFF
TGTGCCAGTAATCCTGGAACGGGTTGGGGTAATGAGCAGTTCTTC